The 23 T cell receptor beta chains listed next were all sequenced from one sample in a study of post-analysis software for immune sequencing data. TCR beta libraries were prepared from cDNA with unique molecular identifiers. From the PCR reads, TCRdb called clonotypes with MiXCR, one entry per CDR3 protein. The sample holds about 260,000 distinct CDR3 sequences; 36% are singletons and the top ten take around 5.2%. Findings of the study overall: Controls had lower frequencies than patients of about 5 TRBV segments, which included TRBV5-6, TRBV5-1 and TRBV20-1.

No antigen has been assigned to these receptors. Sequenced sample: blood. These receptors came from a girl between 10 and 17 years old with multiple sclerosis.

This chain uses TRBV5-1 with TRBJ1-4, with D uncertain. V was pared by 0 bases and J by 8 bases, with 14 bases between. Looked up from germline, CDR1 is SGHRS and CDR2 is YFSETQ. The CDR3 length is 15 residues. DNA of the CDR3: TGCGCCAGCAGCTTGGATCCGGGCCTCCCCGAAAAACTGTTTTTT. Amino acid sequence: CASSLDPGLPEKLFF.

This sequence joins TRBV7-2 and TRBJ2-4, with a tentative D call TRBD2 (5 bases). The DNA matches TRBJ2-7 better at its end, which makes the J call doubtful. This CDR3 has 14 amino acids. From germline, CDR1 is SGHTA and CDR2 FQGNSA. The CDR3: CASSLMTIPYEQYF. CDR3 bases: TGTGCCAGCAGCTTAATGACTATACCCTACGAGCAGTACTTC.

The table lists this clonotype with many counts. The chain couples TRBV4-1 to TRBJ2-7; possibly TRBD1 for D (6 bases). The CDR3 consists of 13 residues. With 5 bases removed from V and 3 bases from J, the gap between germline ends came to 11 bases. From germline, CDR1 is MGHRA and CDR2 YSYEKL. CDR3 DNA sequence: TGCGCCAGCAGCGAATACAGGGACTACGAGCAGTACTTC. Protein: CASSEYRDYEQYF.

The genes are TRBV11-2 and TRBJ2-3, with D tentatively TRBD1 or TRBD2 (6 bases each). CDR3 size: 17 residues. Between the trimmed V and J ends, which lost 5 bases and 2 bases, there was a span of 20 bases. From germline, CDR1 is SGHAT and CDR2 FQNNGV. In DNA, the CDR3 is TGTGCCAGCAGCCAAAAGGGACAACGCGGGGTCACAGATACGCAGTATTTT. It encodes CASSQKGQRGVTDTQYF. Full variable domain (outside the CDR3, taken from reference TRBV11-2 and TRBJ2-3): EAGVAQSPRYKIIEKRQSVAFWCNPISGHATLYWYQQILGQGPKLLIQFQNNGVVDDSQLPKDRFSAERLKGVDSTLKIQPAKLEDSAVYLCASSQKGQRGVTDTQYFGPGTRLTVL.

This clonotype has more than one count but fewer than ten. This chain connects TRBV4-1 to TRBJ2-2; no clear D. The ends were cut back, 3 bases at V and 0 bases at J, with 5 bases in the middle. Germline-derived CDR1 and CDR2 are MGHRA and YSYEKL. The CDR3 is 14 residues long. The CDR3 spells CASSQSSNTGELFF. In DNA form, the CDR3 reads TGCGCCAGCAGCCAGTCCTCGAACACCGGGGAGCTGTTTTTT.

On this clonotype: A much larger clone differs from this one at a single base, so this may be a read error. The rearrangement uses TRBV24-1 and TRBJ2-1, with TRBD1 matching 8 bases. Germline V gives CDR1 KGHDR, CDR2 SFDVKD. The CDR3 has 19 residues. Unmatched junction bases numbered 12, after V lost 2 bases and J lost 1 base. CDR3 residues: CATSDSDLRQGTSYNEQFF. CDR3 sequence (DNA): TGTGCCACCAGTGATTCCGACCTGAGACAGGGGACATCCTACAATGAGCAGTTCTTC.

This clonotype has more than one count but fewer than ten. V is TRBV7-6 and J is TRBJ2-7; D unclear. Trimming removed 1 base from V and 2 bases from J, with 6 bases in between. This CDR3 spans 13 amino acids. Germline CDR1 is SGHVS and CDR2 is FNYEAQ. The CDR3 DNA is TGTGCCAGCAGCTTAGGGGCTCCCTACGAGCAGTACTTC. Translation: CASSLGAPYEQYF.

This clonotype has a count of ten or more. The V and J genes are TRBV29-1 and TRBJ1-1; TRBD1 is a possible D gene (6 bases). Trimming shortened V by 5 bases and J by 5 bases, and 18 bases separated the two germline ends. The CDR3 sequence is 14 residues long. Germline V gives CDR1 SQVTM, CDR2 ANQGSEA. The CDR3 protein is CSVPGAARGTEAFF. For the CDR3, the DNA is TGCAGCGTTCCAGGGGCCGCCAGGGGAACTGAAGCTTTCTTT.

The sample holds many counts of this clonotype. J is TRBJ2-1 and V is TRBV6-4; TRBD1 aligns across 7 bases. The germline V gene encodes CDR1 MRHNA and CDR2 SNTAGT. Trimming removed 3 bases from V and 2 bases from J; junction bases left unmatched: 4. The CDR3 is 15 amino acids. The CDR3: CASSEGQGAYNEQFF. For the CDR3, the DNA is TGTGCCAGCAGTGAGGGTCAGGGGGCCTACAATGAGCAGTTCTTC.

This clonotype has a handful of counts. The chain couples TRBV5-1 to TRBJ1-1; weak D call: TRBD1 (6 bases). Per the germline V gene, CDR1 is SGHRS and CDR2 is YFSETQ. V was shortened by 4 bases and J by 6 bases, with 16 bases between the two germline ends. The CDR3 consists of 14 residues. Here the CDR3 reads CASSPKGGTSEAFF. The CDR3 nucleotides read TGCGCCAGCAGCCCTAAGGGGGGAACATCTGAAGCTTTCTTT.

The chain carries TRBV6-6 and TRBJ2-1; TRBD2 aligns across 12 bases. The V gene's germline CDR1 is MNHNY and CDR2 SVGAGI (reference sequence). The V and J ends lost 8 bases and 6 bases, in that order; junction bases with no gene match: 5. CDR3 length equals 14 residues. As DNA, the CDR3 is TGTGCCAGCTGTAGGACTAGCGGGACCAATGAGCAGTTCTTC. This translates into CASCRTSGTNEQFF.

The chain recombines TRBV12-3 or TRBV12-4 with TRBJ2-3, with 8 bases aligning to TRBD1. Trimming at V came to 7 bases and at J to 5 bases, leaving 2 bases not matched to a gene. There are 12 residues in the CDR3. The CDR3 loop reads CASTGQGDTQYF. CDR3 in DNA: TGTGCCAGCACCGGACAGGGAGATACGCAGTATTTT.

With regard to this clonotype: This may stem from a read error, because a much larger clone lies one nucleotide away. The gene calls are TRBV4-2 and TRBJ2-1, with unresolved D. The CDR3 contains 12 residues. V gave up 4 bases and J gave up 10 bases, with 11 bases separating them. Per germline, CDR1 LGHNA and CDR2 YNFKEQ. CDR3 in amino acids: CASSPAPVEQFF. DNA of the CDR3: TGTGCCAGCAGCCCGGCCCCGGTGGAGCAGTTCTTC.

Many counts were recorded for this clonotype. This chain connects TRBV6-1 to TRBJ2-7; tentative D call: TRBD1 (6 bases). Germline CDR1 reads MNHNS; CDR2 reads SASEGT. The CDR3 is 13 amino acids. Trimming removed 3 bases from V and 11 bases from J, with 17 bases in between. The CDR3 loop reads CASSDRDTSSEYF. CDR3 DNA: TGTGCCAGCAGTGACCGGGACACCTCCTCGGAGTACTTC.

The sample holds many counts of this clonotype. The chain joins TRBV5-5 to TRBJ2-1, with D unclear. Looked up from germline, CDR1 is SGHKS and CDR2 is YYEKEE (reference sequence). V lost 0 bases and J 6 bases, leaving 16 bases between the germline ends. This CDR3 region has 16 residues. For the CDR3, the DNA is TGTGCCAGCAGCTTGGTGGGGTTACTCTCGGGCAATGAGCAGTTCTTC. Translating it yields CASSLVGLLSGNEQFF.

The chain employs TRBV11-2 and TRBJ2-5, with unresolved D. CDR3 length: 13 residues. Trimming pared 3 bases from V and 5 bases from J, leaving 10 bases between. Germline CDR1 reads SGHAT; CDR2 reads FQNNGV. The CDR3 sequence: CASSLGYKETQYF. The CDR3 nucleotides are TGTGCCAGCAGCTTGGGCTACAAGGAGACCCAGTACTTC.

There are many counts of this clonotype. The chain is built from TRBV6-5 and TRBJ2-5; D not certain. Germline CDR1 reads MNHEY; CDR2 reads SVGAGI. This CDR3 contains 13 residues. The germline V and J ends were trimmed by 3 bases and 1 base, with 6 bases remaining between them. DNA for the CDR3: TGTGCCAGCAGTTATAGGGCCCAAGAGACCCAGTACTTC. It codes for CASSYRAQETQYF.

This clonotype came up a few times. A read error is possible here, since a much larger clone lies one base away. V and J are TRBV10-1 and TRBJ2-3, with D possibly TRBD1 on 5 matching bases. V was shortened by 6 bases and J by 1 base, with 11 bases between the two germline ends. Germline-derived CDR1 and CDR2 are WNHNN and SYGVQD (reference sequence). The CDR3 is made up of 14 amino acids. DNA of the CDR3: TGCGCCAGCAGGGTGACGACAGGCACAGATACGCAGTATTTT. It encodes CASRVTTGTDTQYF.

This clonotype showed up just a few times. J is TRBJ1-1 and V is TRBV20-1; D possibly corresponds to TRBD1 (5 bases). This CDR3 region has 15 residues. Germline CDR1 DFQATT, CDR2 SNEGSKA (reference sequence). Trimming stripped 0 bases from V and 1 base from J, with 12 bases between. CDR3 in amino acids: CSARDRSGWNTEAFF. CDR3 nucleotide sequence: TGCAGTGCTAGAGATCGGTCAGGGTGGAACACTGAAGCTTTCTTT.

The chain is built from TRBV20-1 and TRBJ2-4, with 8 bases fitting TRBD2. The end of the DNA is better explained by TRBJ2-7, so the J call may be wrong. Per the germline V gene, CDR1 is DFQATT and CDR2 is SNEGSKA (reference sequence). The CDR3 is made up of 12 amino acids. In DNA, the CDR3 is TGCAGTGCTAGAGAGGGGACTAGCGAGCAGTACTTC. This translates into CSAREGTSEQYF.

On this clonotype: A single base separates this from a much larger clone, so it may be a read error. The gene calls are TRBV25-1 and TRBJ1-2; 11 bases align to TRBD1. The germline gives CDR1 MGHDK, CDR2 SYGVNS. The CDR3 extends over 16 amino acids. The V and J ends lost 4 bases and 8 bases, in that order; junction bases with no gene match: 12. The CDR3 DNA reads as TGTGCCAGCAGTGGAATAGGGACAGGGGGGACTAAAGGCTACACCTTC. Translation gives CASSGIGTGGTKGYTF.

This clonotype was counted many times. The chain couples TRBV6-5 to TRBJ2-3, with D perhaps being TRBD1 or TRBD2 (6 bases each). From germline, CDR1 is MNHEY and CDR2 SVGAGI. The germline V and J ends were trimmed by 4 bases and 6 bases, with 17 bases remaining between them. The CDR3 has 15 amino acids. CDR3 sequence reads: CASSWGAGALDTQYF. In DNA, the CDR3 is TGTGCCAGCAGTTGGGGGGCAGGGGCATTGGATACGCAGTATTTT.

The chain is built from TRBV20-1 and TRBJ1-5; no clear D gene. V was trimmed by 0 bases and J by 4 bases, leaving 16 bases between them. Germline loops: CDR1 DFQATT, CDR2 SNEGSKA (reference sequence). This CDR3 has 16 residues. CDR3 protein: CSARDISSSRNQPQHF. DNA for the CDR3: TGCAGTGCTAGAGATATATCTTCTTCCAGGAATCAGCCCCAGCATTTT.